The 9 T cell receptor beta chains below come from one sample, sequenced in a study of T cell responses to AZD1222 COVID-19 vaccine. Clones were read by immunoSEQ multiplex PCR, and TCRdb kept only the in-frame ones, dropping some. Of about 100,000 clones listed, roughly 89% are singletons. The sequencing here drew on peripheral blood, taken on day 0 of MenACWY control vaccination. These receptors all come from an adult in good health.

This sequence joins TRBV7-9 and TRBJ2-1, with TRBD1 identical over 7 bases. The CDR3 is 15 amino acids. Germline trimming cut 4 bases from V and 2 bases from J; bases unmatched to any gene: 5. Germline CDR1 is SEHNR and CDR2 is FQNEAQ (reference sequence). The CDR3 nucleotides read TGTGCCAGCAGCTCCAGGGGGTTGCCCTACAATGAGCAGTTCTTC. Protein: CASSSRGLPYNEQFF.

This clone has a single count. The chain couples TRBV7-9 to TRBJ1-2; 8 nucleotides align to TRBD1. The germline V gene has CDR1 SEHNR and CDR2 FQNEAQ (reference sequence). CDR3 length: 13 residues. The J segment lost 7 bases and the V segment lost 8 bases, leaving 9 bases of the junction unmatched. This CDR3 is CASLGQGASGYTF. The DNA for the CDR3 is TGTGCCAGCCTTGGGCAGGGGGCGTCTGGCTACACCTTC.

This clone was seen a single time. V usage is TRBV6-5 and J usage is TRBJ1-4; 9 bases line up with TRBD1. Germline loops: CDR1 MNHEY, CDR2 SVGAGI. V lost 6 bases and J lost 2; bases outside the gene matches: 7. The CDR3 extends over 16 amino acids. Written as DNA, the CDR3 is TGTGCCAGCAGCTACAGGGGGCCAGTCACTAATGAAAAACTGTTTTTT. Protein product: CASSYRGPVTNEKLFF.

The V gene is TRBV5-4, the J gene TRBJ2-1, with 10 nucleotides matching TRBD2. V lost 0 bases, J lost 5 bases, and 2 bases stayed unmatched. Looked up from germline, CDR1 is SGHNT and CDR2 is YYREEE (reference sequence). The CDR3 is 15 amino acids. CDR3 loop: CASSLELAGHNEQFF. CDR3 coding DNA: TGTGCCAGCAGCTTGGAACTAGCGGGACACAATGAGCAGTTCTTC.

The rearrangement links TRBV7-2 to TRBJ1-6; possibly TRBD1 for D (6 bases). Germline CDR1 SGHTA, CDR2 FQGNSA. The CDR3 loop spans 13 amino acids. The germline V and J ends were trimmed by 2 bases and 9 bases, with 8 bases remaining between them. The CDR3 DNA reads TGTGCCAGCAGCTTATGGACAGCTTCACCCCTCCACTTT. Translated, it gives CASSLWTASPLHF.

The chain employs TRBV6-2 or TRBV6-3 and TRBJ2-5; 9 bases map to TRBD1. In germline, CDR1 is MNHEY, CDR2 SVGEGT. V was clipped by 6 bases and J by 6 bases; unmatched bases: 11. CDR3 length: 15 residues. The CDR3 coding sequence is TGTGCCAGCAGCGAACAGGGGGCGGGTGGGAAGACCCAGTACTTC. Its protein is CASSEQGAGGKTQYF.

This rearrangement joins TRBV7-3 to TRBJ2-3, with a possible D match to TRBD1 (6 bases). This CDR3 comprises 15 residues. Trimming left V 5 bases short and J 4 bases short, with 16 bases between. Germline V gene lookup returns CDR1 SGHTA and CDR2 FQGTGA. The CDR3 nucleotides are TGTGCCAGCAGCCAGGGGTGGGCTAGCCCAGATACGCAGTATTTT. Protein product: CASSQGWASPDTQYF. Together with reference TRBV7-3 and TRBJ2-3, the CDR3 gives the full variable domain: GAGVSQTPSNKVTEKGKYVELRCDPISGHTALYWYRQSLGQGPEFLIYFQGTGAADDSGLPNDRFFAVRPEGSVSTLKIQRTERGDSAVYLCASSQGWASPDTQYFGPGTRLTVL.

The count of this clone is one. The CDR3 region has the DNA TGTGCCAGCAGCTTTGGCCTAGCCCCCTACGAGCAGTACTTC. It encodes CASSFGLAPYEQYF. V usage is TRBV7-2 and J usage is TRBJ2-7; weak D call: TRBD2 (5 bases). The V gene lost 3 bases and the J gene lost 2 bases, with 11 bases spanning the gap. Germline values: CDR1 SGHTA, CDR2 FQGNSA. The CDR3 runs to 14 residues. The entire variable domain, with the rest obtained from reference TRBV7-2 and TRBJ2-7, is as follows: GAGVSQSPSNKVTEKGKDVELRCDPISGHTALYWYRQSLGQGLEFLIYFQGNSAPDKSGLPSDRFSAERTGGSVSTLTIQRTQQEDSAVYLCASSFGLAPYEQYFGPGTRLTVT.

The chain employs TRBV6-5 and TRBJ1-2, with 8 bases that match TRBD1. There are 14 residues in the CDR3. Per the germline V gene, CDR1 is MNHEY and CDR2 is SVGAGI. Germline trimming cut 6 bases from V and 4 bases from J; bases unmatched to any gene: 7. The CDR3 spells CASSLDREGYGYTF. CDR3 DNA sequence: TGTGCCAGCAGCCTGGACAGGGAGGGCTATGGCTACACCTTC.